The 18 T cell receptor beta chains below all came from one sample that was sequenced in a study of early stage breast cancer tumors. Profiling relied on immunoSEQ multiplex PCR, and the TCRdb table lists in-frame clones only, not all of them. The data hold some 19,000 clones, with about 80% observed a single time. Sequencing used blood. The receptors originated from a person aged 60 to 70 with breast cancer.

The gene calls are TRBV7-3 and TRBJ1-2; no clear D gene. The V end was cut by 5 bases, the J end by 8 bases, with 18 bases between. CDR3 size: 14 residues. The germline CDR1 and CDR2 sequences are SGHTA and FQGTGA. CDR3 sequence (DNA): TGTGCCAGCAGCACCAAACGCTCCGTTCCGGGCTACACCTTC. Translated, it gives CASSTKRSVPGYTF.

The chain joins TRBV2 to TRBJ2-7, with D unclear. Germline loops: CDR1 SNHLY, CDR2 FYNNEI. CDR3 size: 11 residues. V was trimmed by 0 bases and J by 7 bases, leaving 4 bases between them. CDR3 amino acids: CASSEAGEQYF. CDR3 in DNA: TGTGCCAGCAGTGAAGCAGGGGAGCAGTACTTC.

The chain uses TRBV5-1 and TRBJ1-1, with unresolved D. The V gene's germline CDR1 is SGHRS and CDR2 YFSETQ. The ends were cut back, 3 bases at V and 7 bases at J, with 16 bases in the middle. The CDR3 sequence is 14 residues long. The chain's CDR3 is CASSSRPKTGEAFF. CDR3 in DNA: TGCGCCAGCAGCTCCCGCCCCAAGACGGGTGAAGCTTTCTTT.

The chain employs TRBV19 and TRBJ1-5; D gene ambiguous. CDR3 length: 17 amino acids. From germline, CDR1 is LNHDA and CDR2 SQIVND (reference sequence). Between the trimmed V and J ends, which lost 10 bases and 7 bases, there was a span of 29 bases. This CDR3 reads CATSSFQPPSWEQPQHF. The CDR3 DNA reads as TGTGCCACCAGCTCCTTTCAACCTCCAAGCTGGGAGCAGCCCCAGCATTTT.

This clone occurred a few times. The chain couples TRBV28 to TRBJ1-2; 7 nucleotides agree with TRBD1. Germline CDR1 reads MDHEN; CDR2 reads SYDVKM. The CDR3 totals 14 residues. The junction had 3 bases not matched to a gene; V was cut back by 3 bases and J by 2 bases. CDR3 nucleotide sequence: TGTGCCAGCAGTTTTGGGACAGCGAACTATGGCTACACCTTC. Translation gives CASSFGTANYGYTF.

The genes are TRBV7-9 and TRBJ1-2; 8 bases fit TRBD1. The V gene end was trimmed by 8 bases and the J gene end by 6 bases; junction bases not matched to a gene: 11. This CDR3 is 14 amino acids long. Germline-derived CDR1 and CDR2 are SEHNR and FQNEAQ (reference sequence). The DNA of the CDR3 is TGTGCCAGCGGACAGGACAGGGCGTACGATGGCTACACCTTC. Its protein product is CASGQDRAYDGYTF.

The chain is built from TRBV7-2 and TRBJ2-3, with TRBD2 matching 8 bases. With V trimmed by 5 bases and J by 2 bases, 6 bases remained unmatched. Germline lookup yields CDR1 SGHTA and CDR2 FQGNSA. The CDR3 contains 15 residues. The DNA for the CDR3 is TGTGCCAGCAGCACGGGACTAGTAGTCACAGATACGCAGTATTTT. Protein sequence: CASSTGLVVTDTQYF.

V and J are TRBV10-2 and TRBJ2-7; 7 bases map to TRBD2. The V gene end was trimmed by 9 bases and the J gene end by 4 bases; junction bases not matched to a gene: 15. This CDR3 is built from 15 residues. Germline CDR1 is WSHSY and CDR2 is SAAADI. As DNA, the CDR3 is TGCGCCAGTAGGCGAGGCGGCGGGAGTAAGTACGAGCAGTACTTC. This codes for CASRRGGGSKYEQYF.

V is TRBV2 and J is TRBJ2-1, with D possibly matching TRBD2 (6 bases). The CDR3 length is 16 residues. Trimming removed 5 bases from V and 1 base from J, with 15 bases in between. From germline, CDR1 is SNHLY and CDR2 FYNNEI. The CDR3 DNA reads TGTGCCAGCAGTTTAGCGGCTACACTATCCTACAATGAGCAGTTCTTC. Amino acids: CASSLAATLSYNEQFF.

This clone was picked up one time. V and J are TRBV11-3 and TRBJ2-6; weak D call: TRBD1 (6 bases). The CDR3 consists of 16 residues. The V gene's germline CDR1 is SGHNT and CDR2 YENEEA. Deletions cut 2 bases from V and 3 bases from J, with 11 bases between. The CDR3 loop reads CASSLTGLSGANVLTF. The CDR3 coding sequence is TGTGCCAGCAGCTTAACAGGGTTAAGTGGGGCCAACGTCCTGACTTTC.

This chain connects TRBV14 to TRBJ2-7; 8 positions match TRBD1. The CDR3 contains 13 residues. In germline, CDR1 is SGHDN, CDR2 FVKESK. Trimming took 1 base from V and 12 from J; bases not matched to a gene: 8. CDR3 bases: TGTGCCAGCAGCCAAGGGACAGGGCTAGTGAGGTACTTC. It translates to CASSQGTGLVRYF.

This clone was observed a few times. The chain uses TRBV5-1 and TRBJ2-7, with TRBD1 matching 8 bases. The CDR3 is made up of 16 amino acids. The V and J ends lost 2 bases and 0 bases, in that order; junction bases with no gene match: 7. Germline CDR1 SGHRS, CDR2 YFSETQ. CDR3 sequence reads: CASSFRDRMSSYEQYF. The CDR3 DNA reads TGCGCCAGCAGCTTTCGGGACAGGATGAGCTCCTACGAGCAGTACTTC.

V usage is TRBV4-2 and J usage is TRBJ2-2, with D possibly being TRBD2 (6 bases). V lost 3 bases to trimming and J lost 2 bases, with 13 bases between them. Germline assignment: CDR1 LGHNA and CDR2 YNFKEQ. The CDR3 has 16 residues. CDR3 coding DNA: TGTGCCAGCAGCCAGGATGCCGGGAGAAACACCGGGGAGCTGTTTTTT. Translation gives CASSQDAGRNTGELFF.

This clone has just a few counts. The rearrangement uses TRBV19 and TRBJ2-7, with 7 bases that match TRBD1. The CDR3 extends over 15 amino acids. Per germline, CDR1 LNHDA and CDR2 SQIVND (reference sequence). With 5 bases clipped from V and 2 bases from J, the junction kept 9 bases outside the gene matches. The CDR3 DNA follows: TGTGCCAGTAGTCTTCCCGGGACAGCACCCTACGAGCAGTACTTC. Encoded protein: CASSLPGTAPYEQYF.

V gene TRBV19 combines with J gene TRBJ1-5, with no clear D. The CDR3 contains 16 residues. Germline CDR1 and CDR2: LNHDA and SQIVND (reference sequence). V lost 7 bases to trimming and J lost 0 bases, with 16 bases between them. DNA of the CDR3: TGTGCCAGTACCCCTTGGCGGATTGATAGCAATCAGCCCCAGCATTTT. This sequence encodes CASTPWRIDSNQPQHF.

The chain carries TRBV7-9 and TRBJ2-7; the D is unclear. CDR1 SEHNR and CDR2 FQNEAQ come from the germline V gene (reference sequence). CDR3 length: 13 residues. Trimming stripped 5 bases from V and 3 bases from J, with 11 bases between. For the CDR3, the DNA is TGTGCCAGCAGCCCCTCGGTGGTCTACGAGCAGTACTTC. Encoded protein: CASSPSVVYEQYF.

The gene calls are TRBV18 and TRBJ2-6; D gene ambiguous. In germline, CDR1 is KGHSH, CDR2 LQKENI. Trimming took 5 bases from V and 0 from J, leaving 5 bases between them. The CDR3 loop spans 14 amino acids. The CDR3 sequence is CASSYGSGANVLTF. CDR3 coding DNA: TGTGCCAGCTCATACGGCTCTGGGGCCAACGTCCTGACTTTC.

The V gene is TRBV11-2, the J gene TRBJ1-2; the D gene is possibly TRBD1 (5 bases). V shed 2 bases and J shed 7 bases, with 17 bases lying between them. Germline V gives CDR1 SGHAT, CDR2 FQNNGV. The CDR3 sequence is 15 residues long. In nucleotides, the CDR3 is TGTGCCAGCAGCTTACGGGACCCACAAGATTTTGGCTACACCTTC. Its protein product is CASSLRDPQDFGYTF.